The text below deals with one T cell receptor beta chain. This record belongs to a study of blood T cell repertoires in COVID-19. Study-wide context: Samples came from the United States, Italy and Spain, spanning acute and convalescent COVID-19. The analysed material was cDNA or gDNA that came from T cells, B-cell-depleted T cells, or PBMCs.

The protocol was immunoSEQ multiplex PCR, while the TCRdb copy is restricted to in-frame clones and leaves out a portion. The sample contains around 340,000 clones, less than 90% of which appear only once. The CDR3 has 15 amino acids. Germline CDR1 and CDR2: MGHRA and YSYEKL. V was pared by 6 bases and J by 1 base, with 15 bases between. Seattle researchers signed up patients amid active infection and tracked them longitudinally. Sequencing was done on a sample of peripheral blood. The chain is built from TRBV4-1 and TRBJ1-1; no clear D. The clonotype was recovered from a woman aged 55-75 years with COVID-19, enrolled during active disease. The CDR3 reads CASRQTGGRNTEAFF. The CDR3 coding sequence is TGCGCCAGCAGACAAACGGGAGGTCGGAACACTGAAGCTTTCTTT.